This TCR beta chain was obtained from a study of blood T cell repertoires in COVID-19. This clone showed up just once. CDR1 SGHNT and CDR2 YYREEE come from the germline V gene (reference sequence). The trim removed 5 bases at V and 2 bases at J, leaving 8 bases unmatched. The CDR3 contains 15 residues. Method: immunoSEQ multiplex PCR; TCRdb's copy keeps in-frame clones and lacks some. The repertoire holds about 220,000 clones, with around 87% as singletons. This sequence joins TRBV5-4 and TRBJ2-3; 7 bases fit TRBD1. Sequences were obtained from peripheral blood. This TCR came from a woman under 40 who had recovered from COVID-19. In DNA form, the CDR3 reads TGTGCCAGCAGAACCGACAGGGCCCCCACAGATACGCAGTATTTT. Amino acid sequence: CASRTDRAPTDTQYF.